The 6 T cell receptor beta chains below come from one sample, sequenced in a study of CD8 T cells in ankylosing spondylitis. From the 5' RACE reads, TCRdb called clonotypes with MiXCR, one entry per CDR3 protein. In the table there are 40,000 to 55,000 distinct CDR3 sequences, approximately 8% of which are singletons. Source material: blood, either unsorted or a sorted T cell fraction (not recorded which). These receptors all come from a female donor with ankylosing spondylitis or in good health (not recorded which).

This clonotype was observed a single time. Possible read error: a much larger clone is one base away. The V and J genes are TRBV7-9 and TRBJ1-1; 7 nucleotides agree with TRBD1. Germline CDR1 is SEHNR and CDR2 is FQNEAQ (reference sequence). The CDR3 has 18 residues. Written as DNA, the CDR3 is TGTGCCAGCGGCTTAGATGGGGACTTGGGACAGTCGAACACTGAAGCTTTCTTT. Its protein product is CASGLDGDLGQSNTEAFF.

This clonotype was counted ten times or more. The CDR3 coding sequence is TGTGCCAGTGGACAGTACACCGGGGAGCTGTTTTTT. Protein sequence: CASGQYTGELFF. The genes are TRBV6-2 or TRBV6-3 and TRBJ2-2, with a weak D call TRBD1 (6 bases). CDR1 and CDR2 (germline): MNHEY, SVGEGT. The germline V and J ends were trimmed by 9 bases and 3 bases, with 8 bases remaining between them. The CDR3 totals 12 residues.

This clonotype was detected many times. This chain joins TRBV7-2 and TRBJ1-5, with no clear D. Trimming cost V 8 bases and J 3 bases, with 17 bases left between them. The germline gives CDR1 SGHTA, CDR2 FQGNSA. The CDR3 extends over 15 amino acids. For the CDR3, the DNA is TGTGCCAGCCGTTTGGTGGAGGGCGTCAATCAGCCCCAGCATTTT. Translation: CASRLVEGVNQPQHF.

There are many counts of this clonotype. The chain recombines TRBV20-1 with TRBJ2-5, with TRBD2 identical over 13 bases. Germline V CDR1 and CDR2: DFQATT, SNEGSKA (reference sequence). This CDR3 has 15 residues. V trimming: 5 bases; J trimming: 2 bases; junction bases outside the gene matches: 5. The CDR3 is CSARRLAGGQETQYF. The CDR3, as DNA: TGCAGTGCTCGCCGACTAGCGGGGGGACAAGAGACCCAGTACTTC.

This clonotype was seen a few times. The chain recombines TRBV7-2 with TRBJ2-4; 7 bases line up with TRBD2. The J segment lost 8 bases and the V segment lost 1 base, leaving 8 bases of the junction unmatched. CDR1 is SGHTA, CDR2 FQGNSA, per germline. The CDR3 contains 15 residues. CDR3 sequence (DNA): TGTGCCAGCAGCTTAGGCCGGGGGGTGTTGGACATTCAGTACTTC. Protein: CASSLGRGVLDIQYF.

This clonotype has a count of ten or more. V usage is TRBV29-1 and J usage is TRBJ1-2, with 8 bases matching TRBD1. The CDR3 totals 14 residues. CDR1 SQVTM and CDR2 ANQGSEA come from the germline V gene. Trimming at V came to 7 bases and at J to 1 base, leaving 8 bases not matched to a gene. CDR3 sequence (DNA): TGCAGCGCCTTTGGACAGGGAATTAACTATGGCTACACCTTC. It translates to CSAFGQGINYGYTF.